This record covers a single T cell receptor (beta chain). This sample stems from a study of cytomegalovirus exposure and HLA in healthy donors. The PCR had 60 Vbeta and 13 Jbeta primers. Clones were read by immunoSEQ multiplex PCR, and TCRdb kept only the in-frame ones, dropping some. Of about 72,000 clones listed, approximately 75% are singletons. This TCR was sampled from a human donor in good health. The specimen sequenced was PBMCs.

CDR3: CASSLAGLRGNTIYF. The CDR3 bases are TGTGCCAGCAGCTTAGCTGGGTTGCGGGGAAACACCATATATTTT. The chain joins TRBV13 to TRBJ1-3; the D is unclear. The germline V gene has CDR1 PRHDT and CDR2 FYEKMQ (reference sequence). This CDR3 contains 15 residues. The V end was cut by 1 base, the J end by 4 bases, with 11 bases between.